This TCR beta chain appears in the sequencing data of a study of T-cell memory formation after mild COVID-19. Each CDR3 protein gets one entry after TCRdb re-called the 5' RACE reads with MiXCR. The sample lists about 110,000 distinct CDR3 sequences; 15% to 20% were seen once. This CDR3 has 16 amino acids. Between the trimmed V and J ends, which lost 6 bases and 3 bases, there was a span of 21 bases. Germline V gives CDR1 MDHEN, CDR2 SYDVKM. The clonotype comes from a young man who had mild COVID-19 (a few samples of this study predate the infection). Cell type and time point are not known. The sequencing input was PBMCs or a T cell subset sorted from them (not recorded which). This sequence joins TRBV28 and TRBJ2-7; D possibly matches TRBD1 or TRBD2 (6 bases each). In DNA, the CDR3 is TGTGCCAGCAGCTTAAAACAGGGCGCGGGGTTCTACGAGCAGTACGTC. Translation gives CASSLKQGAGFYEQYV.